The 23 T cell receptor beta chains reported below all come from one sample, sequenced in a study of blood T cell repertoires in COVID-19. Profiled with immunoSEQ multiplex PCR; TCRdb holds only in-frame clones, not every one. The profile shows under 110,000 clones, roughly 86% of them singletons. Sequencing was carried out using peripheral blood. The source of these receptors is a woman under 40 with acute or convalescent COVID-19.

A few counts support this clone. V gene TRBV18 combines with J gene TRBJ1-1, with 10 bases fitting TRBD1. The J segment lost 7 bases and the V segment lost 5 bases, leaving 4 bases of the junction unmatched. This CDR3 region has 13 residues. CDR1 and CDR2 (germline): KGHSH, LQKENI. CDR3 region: CASSTGQGDEAFF. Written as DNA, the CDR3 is TGTGCCAGCTCAACTGGACAGGGGGATGAAGCTTTCTTT.

CDR3 region: CASSPMTGPYNEQFF. Written as DNA, the CDR3 is TGTGCCAGCTCACCGATGACAGGCCCTTACAATGAGCAGTTCTTC. The J gene is TRBJ2-1, the V gene TRBV18; possibly TRBD1 for D (6 bases). There are 15 residues in the CDR3. CDR1 and CDR2 from the germline V gene are KGHSH and LQKENI. With 3 bases removed from V and 4 bases from J, the gap between germline ends came to 13 bases.

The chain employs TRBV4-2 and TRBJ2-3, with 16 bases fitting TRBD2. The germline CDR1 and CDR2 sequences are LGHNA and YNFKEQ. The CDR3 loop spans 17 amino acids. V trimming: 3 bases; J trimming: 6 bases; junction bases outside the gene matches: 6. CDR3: CASSQGTSGGARDTQYF. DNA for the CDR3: TGTGCCAGCAGCCAGGGGACTAGCGGGGGGGCCAGGGATACGCAGTATTTT.

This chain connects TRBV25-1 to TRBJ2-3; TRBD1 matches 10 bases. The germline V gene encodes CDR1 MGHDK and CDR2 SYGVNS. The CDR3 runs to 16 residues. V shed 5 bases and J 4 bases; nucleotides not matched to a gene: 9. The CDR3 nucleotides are TGTGCCAGCAGTAACACCGGGACAGGGGCCCCAGATACGCAGTATTTT. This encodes CASSNTGTGAPDTQYF. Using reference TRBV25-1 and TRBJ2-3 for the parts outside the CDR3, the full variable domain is EADIYQTPRYLVIGTGKKITLECSQTMGHDKMYWYQQDPGMELHLIHYSYGVNSTEKGDLSSESTVSRIRTEHFPLTLESARPSHTSQYLCASSNTGTGAPDTQYFGPGTRLTVL.

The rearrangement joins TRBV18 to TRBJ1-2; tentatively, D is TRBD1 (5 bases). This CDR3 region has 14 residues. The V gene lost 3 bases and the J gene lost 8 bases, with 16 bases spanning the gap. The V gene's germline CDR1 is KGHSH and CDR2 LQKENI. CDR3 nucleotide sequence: TGTGCCAGCTCACCGACCCAATTGGGGCAGGGCTACACCTTC. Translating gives CASSPTQLGQGYTF. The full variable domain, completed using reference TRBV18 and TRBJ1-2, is NAGVMQNPRHLVRRRGQEARLRCSPMKGHSHVYWYRQLPEEGLKFMVYLQKENIIDESGMPKERFSAEFPKEGPSILRIQQVVRGDSAAYFCASSPTQLGQGYTFGSGTRLTVV.

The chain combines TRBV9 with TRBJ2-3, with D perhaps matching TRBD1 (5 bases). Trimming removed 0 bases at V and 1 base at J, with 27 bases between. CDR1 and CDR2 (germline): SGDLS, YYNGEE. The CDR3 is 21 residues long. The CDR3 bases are TGTGCCAGCAGCGTAGATGTAGGACACAATTTGGGCGCCGGAGGCACAGATACGCAGTATTTT. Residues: CASSVDVGHNLGAGGTDTQYF.

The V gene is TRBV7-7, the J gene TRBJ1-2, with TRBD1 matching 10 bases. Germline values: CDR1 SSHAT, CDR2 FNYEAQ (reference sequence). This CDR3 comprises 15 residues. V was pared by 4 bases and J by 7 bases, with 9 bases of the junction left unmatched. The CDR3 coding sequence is TGTGCCAGCAGCTACCCGGGACAGGGGTTTGGTGGCTACACCTTC. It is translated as CASSYPGQGFGGYTF.

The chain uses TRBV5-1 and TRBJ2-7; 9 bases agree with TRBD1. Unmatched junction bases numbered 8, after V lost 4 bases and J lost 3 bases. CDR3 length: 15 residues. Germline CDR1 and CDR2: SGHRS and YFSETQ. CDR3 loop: CASSPLTGGDYEQYF. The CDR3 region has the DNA TGCGCCAGCAGCCCTTTGACAGGGGGAGACTACGAGCAGTACTTC. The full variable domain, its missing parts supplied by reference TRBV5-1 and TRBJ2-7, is KAGVTQTPRYLIKTRGQQVTLSCSPISGHRSVSWYQQTPGQGLQFLFEYFSETQRNKGNFPGRFSGRQFSNSRSEMNVSTLELGDSALYLCASSPLTGGDYEQYFGPGTRLTVT.

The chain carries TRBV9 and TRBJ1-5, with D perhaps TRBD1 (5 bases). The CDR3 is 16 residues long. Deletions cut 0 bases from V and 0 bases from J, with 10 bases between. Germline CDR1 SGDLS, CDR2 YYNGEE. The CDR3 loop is CASSVGTGNSNQPQHF. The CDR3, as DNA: TGTGCCAGCAGCGTAGGAACAGGCAATAGCAATCAGCCCCAGCATTTT. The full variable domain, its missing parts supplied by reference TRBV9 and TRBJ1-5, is DSGVTQTPKHLITATGQRVTLRCSPRSGDLSVYWYQQSLDQGLQFLIQYYNGEERAKGNILERFSAQQFPDLHSELNLSSLELGDSALYFCASSVGTGNSNQPQHFGDGTRLSIL.

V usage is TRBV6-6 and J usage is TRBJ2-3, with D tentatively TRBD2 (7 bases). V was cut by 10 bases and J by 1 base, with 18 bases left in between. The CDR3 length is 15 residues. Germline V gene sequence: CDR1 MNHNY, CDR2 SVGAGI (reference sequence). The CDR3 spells CATRPAGAGTDTQYF. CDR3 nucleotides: TGTGCCACTCGACCGGCGGGGGCCGGCACAGATACGCAGTATTTT.

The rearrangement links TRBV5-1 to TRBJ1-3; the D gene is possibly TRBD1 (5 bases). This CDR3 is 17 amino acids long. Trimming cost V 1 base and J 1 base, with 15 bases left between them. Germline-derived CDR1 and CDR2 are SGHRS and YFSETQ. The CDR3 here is CASSLSYQGLSGNTIYF. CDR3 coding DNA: TGCGCCAGCAGCTTGAGCTACCAGGGATTATCTGGAAACACCATATATTTT.

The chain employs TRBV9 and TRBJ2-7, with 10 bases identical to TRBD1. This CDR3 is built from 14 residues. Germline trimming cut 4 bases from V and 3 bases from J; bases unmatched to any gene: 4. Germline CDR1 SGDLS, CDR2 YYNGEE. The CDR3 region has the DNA TGTGCCAGCAGCTCCAGGACAGGGGGCTACGAGCAGTACTTC. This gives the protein CASSSRTGGYEQYF.

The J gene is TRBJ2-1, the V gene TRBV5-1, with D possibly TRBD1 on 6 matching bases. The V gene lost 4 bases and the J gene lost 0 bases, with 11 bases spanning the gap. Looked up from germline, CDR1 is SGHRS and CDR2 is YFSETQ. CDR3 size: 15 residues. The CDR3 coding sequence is TGCGCCAGCAGCCCTACAGGGTTCTCCTACAATGAGCAGTTCTTC. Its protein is CASSPTGFSYNEQFF.

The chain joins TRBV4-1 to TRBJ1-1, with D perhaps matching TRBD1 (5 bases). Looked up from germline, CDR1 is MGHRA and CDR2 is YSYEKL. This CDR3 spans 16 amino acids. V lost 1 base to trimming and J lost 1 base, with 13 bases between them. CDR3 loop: CASSQAGGEWNTEAFF. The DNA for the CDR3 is TGCGCCAGCAGCCAAGCGGGGGGTGAGTGGAACACTGAAGCTTTCTTT.

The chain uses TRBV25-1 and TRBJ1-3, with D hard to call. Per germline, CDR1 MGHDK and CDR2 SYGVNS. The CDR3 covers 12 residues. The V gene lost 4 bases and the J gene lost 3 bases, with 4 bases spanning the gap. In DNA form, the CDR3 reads TGTGCCAGCAGTGGCAGTGGAAACACCATATATTTT. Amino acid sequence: CASSGSGNTIYF.

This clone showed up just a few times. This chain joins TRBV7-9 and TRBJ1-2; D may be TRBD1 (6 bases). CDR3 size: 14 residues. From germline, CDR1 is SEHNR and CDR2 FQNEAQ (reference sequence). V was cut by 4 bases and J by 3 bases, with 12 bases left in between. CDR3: CASSSTTGHYGYTF. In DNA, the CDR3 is TGTGCCAGCAGCTCGACGACAGGACACTATGGCTACACCTTC.

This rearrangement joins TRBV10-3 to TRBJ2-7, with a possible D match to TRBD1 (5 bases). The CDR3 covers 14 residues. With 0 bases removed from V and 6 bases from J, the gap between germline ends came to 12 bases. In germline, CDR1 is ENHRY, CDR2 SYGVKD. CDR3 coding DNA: TGTGCCATCAGTGAGTCAGCAGGGTCGGGCGAGCAGTACTTC. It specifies CAISESAGSGEQYF.

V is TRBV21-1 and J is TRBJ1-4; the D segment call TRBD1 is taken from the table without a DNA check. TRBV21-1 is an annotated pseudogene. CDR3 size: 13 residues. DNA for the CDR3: TGTGCCACAAGGGGGCAGACTAATGAAAAACTGTTTTTT. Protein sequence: CATRGQTNEKLFF.

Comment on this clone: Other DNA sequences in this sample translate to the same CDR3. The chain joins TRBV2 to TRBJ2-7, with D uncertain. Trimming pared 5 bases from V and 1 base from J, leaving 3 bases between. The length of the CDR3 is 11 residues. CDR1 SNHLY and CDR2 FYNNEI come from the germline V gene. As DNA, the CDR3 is TGTGCCAGCAGTTCTTCCTACGAGCAGTACTTC. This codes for CASSSSYEQYF.

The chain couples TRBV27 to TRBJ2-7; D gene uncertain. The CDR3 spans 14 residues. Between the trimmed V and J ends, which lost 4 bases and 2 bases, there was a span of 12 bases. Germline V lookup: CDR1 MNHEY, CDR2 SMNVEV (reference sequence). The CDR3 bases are TGTGCCAGCAGTTCCCATATGGGCCCCTACGAGCAGTACTTC. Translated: CASSSHMGPYEQYF.

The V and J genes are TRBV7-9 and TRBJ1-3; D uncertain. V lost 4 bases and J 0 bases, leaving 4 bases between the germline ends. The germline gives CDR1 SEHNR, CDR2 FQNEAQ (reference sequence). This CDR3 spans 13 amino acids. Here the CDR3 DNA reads TGTGCCAGCAGCTCTACCTCTGGAAACACCATATATTTT. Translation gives CASSSTSGNTIYF.

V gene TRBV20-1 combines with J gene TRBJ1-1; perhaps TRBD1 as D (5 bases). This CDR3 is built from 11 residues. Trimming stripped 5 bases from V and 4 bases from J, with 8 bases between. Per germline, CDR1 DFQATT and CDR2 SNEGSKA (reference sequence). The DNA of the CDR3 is TGCAGTGCTCCCGGGGGCACTGAAGCTTTCTTT. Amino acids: CSAPGGTEAFF.

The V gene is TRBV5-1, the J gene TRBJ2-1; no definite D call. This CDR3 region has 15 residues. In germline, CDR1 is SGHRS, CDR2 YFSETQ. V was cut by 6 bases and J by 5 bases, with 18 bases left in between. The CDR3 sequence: CASTFKLATNNEQFF. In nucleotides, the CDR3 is TGCGCCAGCACTTTTAAGTTGGCAACTAACAATGAGCAGTTCTTC.